Listed below are T cell receptor beta chains from one sample, sequenced in a study of blood T cell repertoires in COVID-19. The protocol was immunoSEQ multiplex PCR, while the TCRdb copy is restricted to in-frame clones and leaves out a portion. The sample has fewer than 85,000 clones, less than 90% seen once. The sample was peripheral blood. The source of these receptors is a human donor in a cohort sampled during active COVID-19. Both conserved end residues are part of each CDR3. The order of the fields is V gene, J gene, D gene, clone size, CDR3 DNA, CDR3 protein. D genes are given only for firm matches. Clone size is not always given. Where it is, it says once, few, many or a class for expanded clones.

TRBV7-9,TRBJ1-1,-,-,TGTGCCAGCAGCTTAGGGGAGGGGATCTGGAAGGCTTTCTTT,CASSLGEGIWKAFF
TRBV10-1,TRBJ2-2,TRBD2,-,TGCGCCAGCAGTGTGCTCAGCGGGGGGGAAATGGCGAACACCGGGGAGCTGTTTTTT,CASSVLSGGEMANTGELFF
TRBV29-1,TRBJ1-2,-,-,TGCAGCGCGACCAAAGGAGATAACTATGGCTACACCTTC,CSATKGDNYGYTF
TRBV3-1/TRBV3-2,TRBJ1-3,-,-,TGTGCCAGCAGTTCAGGGGCGACTGGAAACACCATATATTTT,CASSSGATGNTIYF
TRBV7-2,TRBJ2-3,-,-,TGTGCCAGCAGCTTAGGCTGGGGCTATGGTAGCACAGATACGCAGTATTTT,CASSLGWGYGSTDTQYF
TRBV10-3,TRBJ2-3,TRBD2,-,TGTGCCATCAGCGGACTAGACACAGATACGCAGTATTTT,CAISGLDTDTQYF
TRBV14,TRBJ1-1,-,-,TGTGCCAGCAGCCAAGCCGTGAACACTGAAGCTTTCTTT,CASSQAVNTEAFF
TRBV7-9,TRBJ2-1,TRBD1,-,TGTGCCAGCAGCGAACCGGGACAGAGAGACAATGAGCAGTTCTTC,CASSEPGQRDNEQFF
TRBV7-9,TRBJ1-5,-,-,TGTGCCAGCAGCTTAGACCGACTCAATCAGCCCCAGCATTTT,CASSLDRLNQPQHF
TRBV19,TRBJ2-5,-,-,TGTGCCAGTAGTATTGGACTAAGGTTGGGGACCCAGTACTTC,CASSIGLRLGTQYF
TRBV30,TRBJ1-1,TRBD1,-,TGTGCCTGGAGTAGGAGGGGGCTCATGAACACTGAAGCTTTCTTT,CAWSRRGLMNTEAFF
TRBV19,TRBJ1-5,-,-,TGTGCCAGTAGTATACAGGGAAACGGCAATCAGCCCCAGCATTTT,CASSIQGNGNQPQHF
TRBV28,TRBJ1-1,-,-,TGTGCCAGCAGTTTGAGATTGAACACTGAAGCTTTCTTT,CASSLRLNTEAFF
TRBV5-5,TRBJ1-5,-,-,TGTGCCAGCAGCTATACAGGGTCGGATCAGCCCCAGCATTTT,CASSYTGSDQPQHF
TRBV5-8,TRBJ2-1,-,-,TGTGCCAGCAGCATATGGGGAGCCTACAATGAGCAGTTCTTC,CASSIWGAYNEQFF
TRBV5-1,TRBJ2-3,-,-,TGCGCCAGCAGCTTGGTTCCCGGGGGGCCCGATACGCAGTATTTT,CASSLVPGGPDTQYF
TRBV6-5,TRBJ2-7,TRBD2,few,TGTGCCAGCAGTTACATAGCGGGAGGCTCCTACGAGCAGTACTTC,CASSYIAGGSYEQYF
TRBV2,TRBJ2-7,TRBD1,-,TGTGCCAGCAGTGGGGGGACAGGGAAAGTCTACGAGCAGTACTTC,CASSGGTGKVYEQYF
TRBV18,TRBJ2-7,-,-,TGTGCCAGCTCACCAGTTACTAACGGGACTCTACCCGGGGAGCAGTACTTC,CASSPVTNGTLPGEQYF
TRBV19,TRBJ1-4,-,-,TGTGCCAGTAGTATTCAGGGATTTAATGAAAAACTGTTTTTT,CASSIQGFNEKLFF
TRBV7-8,TRBJ2-2,-,-,TGTGCCAGCAGCTACAGTCGTGGCGGGGAGCTGTTTTTT,CASSYSRGGELFF
TRBV11-2,TRBJ2-2,-,-,TGTGCCAGCAGCAAAACCCCAGGCAATGCCGGGGAGCTGTTTTTT,CASSKTPGNAGELFF
TRBV3-1/TRBV3-2,TRBJ2-7,-,-,TGTGCCAGCAGCCAAGCTTTAACAGGATCTCTTTACGAGCAGTACTTC,CASSQALTGSLYEQYF
TRBV28,TRBJ1-3,-,-,TGTGCCAGCAGTTCGGGGGGGGAGCTAGTTGGAAACACCATATATTTT,CASSSGGELVGNTIYF
TRBV4-2,TRBJ1-2,-,-,TGTGCCAGCAGCCAAGGTCGGGACTATGGCTACACCTTC,CASSQGRDYGYTF
TRBV6-6,TRBJ2-7,TRBD2,-,TGTGCCAGCAGAGGGACTAGCGGGAGGGAGGACGAGCAGTACTTC,CASRGTSGREDEQYF
TRBV19,TRBJ1-2,-,-,TGTGCCAGTAGTATGCTGACAGCTTCTAACTATGGCTACACCTTC,CASSMLTASNYGYTF
TRBV5-6,TRBJ2-3,-,-,TGTGCCAGCAGCTTGGCTCTAGCCACCGATACGCAGTATTTT,CASSLALATDTQYF
TRBV25-1,TRBJ2-5,TRBD1,-,TGTGCCAGCAGTGAAAGGGGGCCGGGTCAAGAGACCCAGTACTTC,CASSERGPGQETQYF
TRBV14,TRBJ2-3,TRBD2,-,TGTGCCAGCAGCCCCCGGACTAGCGGGAACACAGATACGCAGTATTTT,CASSPRTSGNTDTQYF
TRBV2,TRBJ1-5,-,-,TGTGCCAGCAGTACCGACACCAATCAGCCCCAGCATTTT,CASSTDTNQPQHF
TRBV7-2,TRBJ1-2,-,-,TGTGCCAGCAGCCCGGACAGTCTCTATGGCTACACCTTC,CASSPDSLYGYTF
TRBV5-1,TRBJ2-7,TRBD1,-,TGCGCCAGCGCGATTGACAGGGGTGGACACGAGCAGTACTTC,CASAIDRGGHEQYF
TRBV3-1/TRBV3-2,TRBJ2-3,-,-,TGTGCCAGCAGCCAAGAGTTAGACGGGTTTAGCACAGATACGCAGTATTTT,CASSQELDGFSTDTQYF
TRBV2,TRBJ1-3,-,-,TGTGCCAGCAGTCCGGACACTCTCTCTGGAAACACCATATATTTT,CASSPDTLSGNTIYF
TRBV27,TRBJ1-2,TRBD1,-,TGTGCCAGCAGTTTTAAATCGGGACAGAGTGGCGGCTACACCTTC,CASSFKSGQSGGYTF
TRBV3-1/TRBV3-2,TRBJ2-5,-,-,TGTGCCAGCAGCCAAGCCCTGAGCCTGGAGACCCAGTACTTC,CASSQALSLETQYF
TRBV29-1,TRBJ1-1,-,-,TGCAGCGTTGGGTTACGCTACGGCACTGAAGCTTTCTTT,CSVGLRYGTEAFF
TRBV27,TRBJ2-2,TRBD1,once,TGTGCCAGCAGTCCATATCGACAGGGTTGGGAGCTGTTTTTT,CASSPYRQGWELFF
TRBV4-2,TRBJ2-4,-,-,TGTGCCAGCAGAACCTCTTCGGGGGAGATAAACATTCAGTACTTC,CASRTSSGEINIQYF
TRBV5-6,TRBJ1-3,TRBD1,few,TGTGCCAGCAGCACGGGACAGAACTCTGGAAACACCATATATTTT,CASSTGQNSGNTIYF
TRBV6-5,TRBJ1-2,-,-,TGTGCCAGCAGTTATGGGGGCGCGAGCTACTATGGCTACACCTTC,CASSYGGASYYGYTF
TRBV11-2,TRBJ2-1,TRBD1,-,TGTGCCAGCAGCTTAGCGGGACAGGTCAACAATGAGCAGTTCTTC,CASSLAGQVNNEQFF
TRBV12-3/TRBV12-4,TRBJ1-5,-,-,TGTGCCAGCAGTTTACAGGAACAACCCCAGCATTTT,CASSLQEQPQHF
TRBV6-5,TRBJ1-2,-,-,TGTGCCAGCACCAAGACAGGCTATGGCTACACCTTC,CASTKTGYGYTF
TRBV28,TRBJ2-1,TRBD2,-,TGTGCCAGCATCGGGGCGGGGGGAACGGTCCATGAGCAGTTCTTC,CASIGAGGTVHEQFF
TRBV7-2,TRBJ2-1,TRBD2,-,TGTGCCAGCAGGCCCGGGACTAGCGGGCGCAATAAGCAGTTCTTC,CASRPGTSGRNKQFF
TRBV7-9,TRBJ2-1,TRBD2,few,TGTGCCAGCAGCCCGGAGCTAGCGGAATCCTACAATGAGCAGTTCTTC,CASSPELAESYNEQFF
TRBV2,TRBJ2-3,TRBD2,-,TGTGCCACCTATAGCGGGGGGGCCGCAGATACGCAGTATTTT,CATYSGGAADTQYF
TRBV18,TRBJ2-3,TRBD2,-,TGTGCCAGCTCGCCGGTGGTAGCGGGAGGCGCAGATACGCAGTATTTT,CASSPVVAGGADTQYF
TRBV7-8,TRBJ1-2,-,-,TGTGCCAGCAGCTTGGAAGCAGGGTCTGGCTACACCTTC,CASSLEAGSGYTF
TRBV30,TRBJ1-2,TRBD1,-,TGTGCCTGGAGTTTCGGGACAGCCTATGGCTACACCTTC,CAWSFGTAYGYTF
TRBV6-5,TRBJ1-5,TRBD1,few,TGTGCCAGCAAAGTAGACAGGGATGGCAATCAGCCCCAGCATTTT,CASKVDRDGNQPQHF
TRBV3-1/TRBV3-2,TRBJ2-7,-,-,TGTGCCAGCAGCCAACTAGCGTACTCCTACGAGCAGTACTTC,CASSQLAYSYEQYF
TRBV5-1,TRBJ1-2,-,-,TGCGCCAGCAGCTTGAAATTTCCCAGGCTTAACTATGGCTACACCTTC,CASSLKFPRLNYGYTF